This T cell receptor (beta chain) was profiled in a study of blood T cell repertoires in COVID-19. Study context: The samples span acute and convalescent COVID-19 from the United States, Italy and Spain. PBMCs, B-cell-depleted T cells, or T cells provided the cDNA or gDNA that made up the material.

The CDR3 covers 17 residues. In germline, CDR1 is SGHTA, CDR2 FQGTGA. The V end lost 4 bases, the J end lost 3 bases, and 21 bases lay between the germline ends. Authors' processing steps: Counts of nucleated cells, estimated from reference gene primer amplification, were obtained. TCRdb's table, derived via immunoSEQ multiplex PCR, lists solely in-frame clones and lacks some. The DNA gave D and trimming, while V, J and clone size come from that table. The sample carries tens of thousands of clones, 70% to 90% recorded once. This clone was counted once. Material: peripheral blood. The source is a man older than 75 with acute or convalescent COVID-19. The genes are TRBV7-3 and TRBJ1-1, with D perhaps matching TRBD1 (6 bases). The chain's CDR3 is CASSSKGGGQSDTEAFF. The CDR3 nucleotides read TGTGCCAGCAGCTCCAAGGGCGGGGGGCAATCGGACACTGAAGCTTTCTTT.